The T cell receptor (beta chain) under discussion was sequenced for a study of OX40 agonist ivuxolimab in advanced cancers. At the level of the study: Dose-escalation patients suffered from hepatocellular carcinoma, melanoma, renal cell or head and neck cancer. Notes on the study in general: Normalized expansion of T-cell clones was also low for some nonresponders.

Trimming stripped 4 bases from V and 1 base from J, with 11 bases between. The CDR3 covers 14 residues. CDR1 is MNHEY and CDR2 is SVGAGI in the germline V gene. Generated by immunoSEQ multiplex PCR, the TCRdb table keeps only in-frame clones and is missing some. The sample yields nearly 80,000 clones, 70% to 90% seen once. About this clone: The antigen remains unidentified.

This chain links TRBV6-5 with TRBJ2-7; D is uncertain. This sample comprised CD4+ or CD8+ T cells sorted from blood, obtained in a trial of the OX40 agonist ivuxolimab. The receptor's source is an adult with an advanced solid tumor such as melanoma, head and neck, liver or kidney cancer. CDR3 DNA: TGTGCCAGCAGTTTTAACAGAGATTCCTACGAGCAGTACTTC. Encoded protein: CASSFNRDSYEQYF.